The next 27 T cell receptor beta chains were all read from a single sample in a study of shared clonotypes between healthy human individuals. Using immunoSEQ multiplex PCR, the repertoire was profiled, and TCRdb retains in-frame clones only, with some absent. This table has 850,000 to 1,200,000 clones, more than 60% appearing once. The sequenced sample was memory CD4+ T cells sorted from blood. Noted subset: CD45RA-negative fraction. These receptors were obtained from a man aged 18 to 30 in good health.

The chain's CDR3 is CASSLVGGGSTDTQYF. The CDR3 coding sequence is TGTGCCAGCAGCTTAGTGGGAGGCGGAAGCACAGATACGCAGTATTTT. This sequence joins TRBV11-3 and TRBJ2-3, with a possible D match to TRBD2 (6 bases). The germline V gene has CDR1 SGHNT and CDR2 YENEEA. The CDR3 covers 16 residues. Trimming left V 1 base short and J 0 bases short, with 11 bases between.

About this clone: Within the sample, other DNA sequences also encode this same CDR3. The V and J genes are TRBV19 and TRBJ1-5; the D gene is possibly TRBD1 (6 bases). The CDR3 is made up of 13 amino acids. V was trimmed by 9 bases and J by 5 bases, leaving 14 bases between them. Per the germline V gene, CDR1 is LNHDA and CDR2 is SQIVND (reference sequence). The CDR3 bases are TGTGCCAGCTCCGACAGGCGGGATCAGCCCCAGCATTTT. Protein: CASSDRRDQPQHF.

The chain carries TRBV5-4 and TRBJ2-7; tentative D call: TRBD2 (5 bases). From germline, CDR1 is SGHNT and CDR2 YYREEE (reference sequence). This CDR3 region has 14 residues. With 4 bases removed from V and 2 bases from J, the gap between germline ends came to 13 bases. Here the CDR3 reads CASSPQLEAYEQYF. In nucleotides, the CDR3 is TGTGCCAGCAGCCCGCAACTAGAGGCCTACGAGCAGTACTTC.

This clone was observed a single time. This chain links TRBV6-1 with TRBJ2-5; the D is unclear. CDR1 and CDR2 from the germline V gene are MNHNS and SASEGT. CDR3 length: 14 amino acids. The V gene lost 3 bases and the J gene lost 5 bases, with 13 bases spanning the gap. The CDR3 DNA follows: TGTGCCAGCAGTGAGGGGTCCTTCGGGGAGACCCAGTACTTC. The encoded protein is CASSEGSFGETQYF.

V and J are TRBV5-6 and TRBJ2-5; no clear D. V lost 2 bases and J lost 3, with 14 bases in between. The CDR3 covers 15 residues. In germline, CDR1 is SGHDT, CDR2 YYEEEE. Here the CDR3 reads CASSLWSMGKETQYF. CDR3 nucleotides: TGTGCCAGCAGCTTATGGTCCATGGGGAAAGAGACCCAGTACTTC.

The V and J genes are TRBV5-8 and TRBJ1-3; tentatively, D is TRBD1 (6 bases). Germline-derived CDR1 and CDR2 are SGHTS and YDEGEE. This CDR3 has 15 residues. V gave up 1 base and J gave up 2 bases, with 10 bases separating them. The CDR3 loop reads CASSLRAGAGNTIYF. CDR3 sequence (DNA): TGTGCCAGCAGCTTGAGGGCAGGGGCTGGAAACACCATATATTTT.

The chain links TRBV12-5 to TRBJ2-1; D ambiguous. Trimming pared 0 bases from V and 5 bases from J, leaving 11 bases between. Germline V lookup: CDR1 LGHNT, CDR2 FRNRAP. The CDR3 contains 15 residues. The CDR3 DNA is TGTGCTAGTGGTTTGGTACCGGAGTCTCACAATGAGCAGTTCTTC. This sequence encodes CASGLVPESHNEQFF.

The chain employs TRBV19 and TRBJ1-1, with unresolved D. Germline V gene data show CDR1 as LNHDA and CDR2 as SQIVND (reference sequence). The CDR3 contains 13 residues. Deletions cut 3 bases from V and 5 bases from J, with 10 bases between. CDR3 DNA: TGTGCCAGTAGTATTTTGAAGGGTACTGAAGCTTTCTTT. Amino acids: CASSILKGTEAFF.

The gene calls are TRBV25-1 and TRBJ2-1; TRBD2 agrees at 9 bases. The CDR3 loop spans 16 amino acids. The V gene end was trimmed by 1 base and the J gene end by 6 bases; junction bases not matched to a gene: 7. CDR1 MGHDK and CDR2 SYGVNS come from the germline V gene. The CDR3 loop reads CASSELGGRAINEQFF. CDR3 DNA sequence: TGTGCCAGCAGTGAATTGGGCGGGAGGGCCATCAATGAGCAGTTCTTC.

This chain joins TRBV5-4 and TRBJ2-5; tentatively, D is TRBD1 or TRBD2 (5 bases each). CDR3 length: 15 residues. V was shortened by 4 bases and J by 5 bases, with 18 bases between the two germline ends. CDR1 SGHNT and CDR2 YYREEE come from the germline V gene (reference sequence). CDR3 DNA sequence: TGTGCCAGCAGCCTTCGGGACGAGCCGGGGGAGACCCAGTACTTC. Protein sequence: CASSLRDEPGETQYF.

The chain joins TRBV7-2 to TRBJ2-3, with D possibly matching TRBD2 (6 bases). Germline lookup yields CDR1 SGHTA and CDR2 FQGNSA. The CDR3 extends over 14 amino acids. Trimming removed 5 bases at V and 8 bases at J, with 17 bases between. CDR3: CASSPQPSGSTQYF. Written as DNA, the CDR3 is TGTGCCAGCAGCCCCCAGCCCTCCGGGAGTACGCAGTATTTT.

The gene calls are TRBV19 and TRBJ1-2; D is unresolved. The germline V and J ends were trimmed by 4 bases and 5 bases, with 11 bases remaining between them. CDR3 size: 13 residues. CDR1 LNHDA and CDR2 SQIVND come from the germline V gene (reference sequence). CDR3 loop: CASSKDPPYGYTF. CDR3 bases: TGTGCCAGTAGTAAGGACCCTCCTTATGGCTACACCTTC.

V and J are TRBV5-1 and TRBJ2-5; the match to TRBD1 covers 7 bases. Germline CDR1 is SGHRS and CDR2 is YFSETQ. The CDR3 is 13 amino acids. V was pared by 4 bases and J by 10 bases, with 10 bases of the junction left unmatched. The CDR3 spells CASSLGQDSFQYF. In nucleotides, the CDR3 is TGCGCCAGCAGCCTAGGACAGGACTCGTTCCAGTACTTC.

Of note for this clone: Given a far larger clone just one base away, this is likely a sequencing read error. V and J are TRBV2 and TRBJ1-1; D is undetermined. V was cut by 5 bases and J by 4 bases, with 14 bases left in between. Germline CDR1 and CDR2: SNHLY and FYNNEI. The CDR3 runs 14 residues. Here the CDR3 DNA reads TGTGCCAGCAGTAACAGCCTTAGGGCCACTGAAGCTTTCTTT. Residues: CASSNSLRATEAFF. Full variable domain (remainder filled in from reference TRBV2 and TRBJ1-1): EPEVTQTPSHQVTQMGQEVILRCVPISNHLYFYWYRQILGQKVEFLVSFYNNEISEKSEIFDDQFSVERPDGSNFTLKIRSTKLEDSAMYFCASSNSLRATEAFFGQGTRLTVV.

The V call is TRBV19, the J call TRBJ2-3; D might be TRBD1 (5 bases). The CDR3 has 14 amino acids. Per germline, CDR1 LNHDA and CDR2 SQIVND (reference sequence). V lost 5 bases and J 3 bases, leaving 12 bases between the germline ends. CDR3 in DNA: TGTGCCAGTAGTCCTCGACAGAAAACAGATACGCAGTATTTT. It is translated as CASSPRQKTDTQYF.

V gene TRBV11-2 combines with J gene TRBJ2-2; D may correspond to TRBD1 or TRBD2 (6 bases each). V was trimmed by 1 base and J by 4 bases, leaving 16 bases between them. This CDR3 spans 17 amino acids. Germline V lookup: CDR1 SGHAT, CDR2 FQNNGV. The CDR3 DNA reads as TGTGCCAGCAGCTTAGGCTCGGGGGCGCGCGGCACCGGGGAGCTGTTTTTT. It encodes CASSLGSGARGTGELFF.

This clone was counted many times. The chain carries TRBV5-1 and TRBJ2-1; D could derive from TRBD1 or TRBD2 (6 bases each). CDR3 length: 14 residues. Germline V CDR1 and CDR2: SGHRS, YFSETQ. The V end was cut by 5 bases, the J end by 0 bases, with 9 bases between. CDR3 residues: CASRGGSSYNEQFF. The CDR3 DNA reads TGCGCCAGCAGAGGGGGGAGCTCCTACAATGAGCAGTTCTTC.

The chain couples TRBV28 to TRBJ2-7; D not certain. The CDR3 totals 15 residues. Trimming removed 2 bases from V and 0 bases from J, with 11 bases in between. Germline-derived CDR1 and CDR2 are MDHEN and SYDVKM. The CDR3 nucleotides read TGTGCCAGCAGTTTAGATTGGAGTTCCTCCTACGAGCAGTACTTC. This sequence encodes CASSLDWSSSYEQYF.

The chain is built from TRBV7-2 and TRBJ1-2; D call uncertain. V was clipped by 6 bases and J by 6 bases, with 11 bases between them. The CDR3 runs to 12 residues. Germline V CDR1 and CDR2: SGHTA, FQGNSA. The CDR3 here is CASSHSRDGYTF. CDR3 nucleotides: TGTGCCAGCAGTCACTCGCGGGATGGCTACACCTTC. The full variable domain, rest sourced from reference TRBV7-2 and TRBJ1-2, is GAGVSQSPSNKVTEKGKDVELRCDPISGHTALYWYRQSLGQGLEFLIYFQGNSAPDKSGLPSDRFSAERTGGSVSTLTIQRTQQEDSAVYLCASSHSRDGYTFGSGTRLTVV.

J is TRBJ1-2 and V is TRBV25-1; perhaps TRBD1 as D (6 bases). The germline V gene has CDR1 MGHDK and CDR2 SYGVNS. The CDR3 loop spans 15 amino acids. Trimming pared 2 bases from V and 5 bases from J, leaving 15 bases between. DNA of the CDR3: TGTGCCAGCAGTGAACCGGAAGCAGGGACATATGGCTACACCTTC. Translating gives CASSEPEAGTYGYTF.

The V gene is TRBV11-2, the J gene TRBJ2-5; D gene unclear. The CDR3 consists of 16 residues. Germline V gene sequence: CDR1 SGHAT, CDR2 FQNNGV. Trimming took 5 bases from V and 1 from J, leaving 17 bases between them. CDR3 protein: CASSTQETQFQETQYF. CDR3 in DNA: TGTGCCAGCAGCACACAAGAGACACAATTCCAAGAGACCCAGTACTTC.

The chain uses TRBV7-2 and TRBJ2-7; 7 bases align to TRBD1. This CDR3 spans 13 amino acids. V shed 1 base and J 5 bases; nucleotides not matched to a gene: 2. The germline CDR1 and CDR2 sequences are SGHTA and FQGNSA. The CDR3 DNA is TGTGCCAGCAGCTTAGACAGGGGTGACGAGCAGTACTTC. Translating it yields CASSLDRGDEQYF.

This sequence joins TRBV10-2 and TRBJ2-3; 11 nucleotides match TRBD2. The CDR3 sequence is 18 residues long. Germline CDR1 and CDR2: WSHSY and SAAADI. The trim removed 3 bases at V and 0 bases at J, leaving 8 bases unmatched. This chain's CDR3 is CASSELSGGASSTDTQYF. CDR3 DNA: TGCGCCAGCAGTGAACTTAGCGGGGGGGCCTCTAGCACAGATACGCAGTATTTT.

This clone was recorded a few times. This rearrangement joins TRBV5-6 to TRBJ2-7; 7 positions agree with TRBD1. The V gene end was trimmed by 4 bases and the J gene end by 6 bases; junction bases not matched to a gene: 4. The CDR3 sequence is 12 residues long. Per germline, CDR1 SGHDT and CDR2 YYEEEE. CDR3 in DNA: TGTGCCAGCAGCCTCTACAGGGGCGAGCAGTACTTC. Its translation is CASSLYRGEQYF.

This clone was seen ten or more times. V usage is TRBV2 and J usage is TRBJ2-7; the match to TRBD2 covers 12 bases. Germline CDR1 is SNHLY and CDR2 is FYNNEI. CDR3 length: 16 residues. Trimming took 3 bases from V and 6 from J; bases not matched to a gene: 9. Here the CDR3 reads CASSDIRLAGVVEQYF. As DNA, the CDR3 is TGTGCCAGCAGTGACATAAGACTAGCGGGAGTTGTCGAGCAGTACTTC.

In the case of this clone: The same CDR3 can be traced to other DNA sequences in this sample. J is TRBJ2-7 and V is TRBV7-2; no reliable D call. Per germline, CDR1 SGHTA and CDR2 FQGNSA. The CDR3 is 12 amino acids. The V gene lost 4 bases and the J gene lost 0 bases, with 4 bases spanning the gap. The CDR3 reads CASSSNSYEQYF. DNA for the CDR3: TGTGCCAGCAGCTCCAACTCCTACGAGCAGTACTTC.

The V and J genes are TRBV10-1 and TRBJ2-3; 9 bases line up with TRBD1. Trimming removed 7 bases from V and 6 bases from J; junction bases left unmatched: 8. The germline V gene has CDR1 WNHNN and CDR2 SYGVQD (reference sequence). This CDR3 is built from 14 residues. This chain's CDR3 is CASTRDRASDTQYF. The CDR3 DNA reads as TGCGCCAGCACCCGGGACAGGGCATCGGATACGCAGTATTTT.